The source of this T cell receptor (beta chain) is a study of cytomegalovirus exposure and HLA in healthy donors. Study-wide background: Among the roughly 400 donors who were genotyped, 81% fell in the genetic ancestry cluster that is associated with self-reported Caucasian donors. Broader study findings: Earlier analysis found most TCR beta V segments productive about 87% or about 30% of the time. In vitro data verified a few CMV-associated chains as specific for CMV antigens.

The PCR had 60 Vbeta and 13 Jbeta primers. Assay: immunoSEQ multiplex PCR; the TCRdb copy retains only in-frame clones and omits some. The sample records 150,000 to 200,000 clones, roughly a tenth being singletons. This clone was seen only a few times. Its antigen is as yet unknown. The sample consisted of PBMCs. This receptor was identified in a woman aged 25-40 years in good health and CMV-seropositive.

CDR3 loop: CASSDSGEQYF. The DNA for the CDR3 is TGTGCCAGCAGCGACTCGGGGGAGCAGTACTTC. This chain links TRBV9 with TRBJ2-7; weak D call: TRBD2 (5 bases). There are 11 residues in the CDR3. The V and J ends lost 3 bases and 7 bases respectively, with 8 bases between them. Germline loops: CDR1 SGDLS, CDR2 YYNGEE.